The present T cell receptor beta chain was sequenced within a study of T cells expressing NK-cell markers. Study-wide results and limits: For a handful of donors, these clonotypes were likewise the leading ones in the CD3+CD56-NKG2C+ fraction.

As concerns this clonotype: Its target is not known.

Germline values: CDR1 MNHEY, CDR2 SVGEGT. This CDR3 region has 15 residues. 5'RACE template switching with UMIs produced the TCR beta cDNA. Following a re-call of the 5' RACE reads, TCRdb has one entry per CDR3 protein and lacks DNA. This sample's clone table lists under 500,000 distinct CDR3 sequences. The sequenced sample consisted of blood T cells: a sorted CD56 or NKG2C T cell subset, CD4+ or CD8+ T cells, or bulk PBMC T cells (not recorded which). The V call is TRBV6-2 or TRBV6-3, the J call TRBJ2-6; no DNA is available, so the TRBD1 call from TCRdb remains unchecked. This sequence was found in a woman between 18 and 75 years old in good health. The CDR3 is CASRPGGIGANVLTF.